The rows below give T cell receptor beta chains drawn from one sample of a study of a mutant IDH1 vaccine in newly diagnosed glioma. Sequencing was performed with immunoSEQ multiplex PCR; in TCRdb, only in-frame clones are kept and a portion is missing. The sample contains around 58,000 clones, around 81% of which appear only once. The antigens of these receptors remain unknown. Sequences were derived from PBMCs, sampled from a glioma patient whose treatment included an IDH1 peptide vaccine. The source is a man aged 30-40 years with glioma. Each CDR3 is given without its conserved first and last residue. Each record gives: V gene, D gene, clone size, CDR3 protein. A D gene is named only where the DNA matches it firmly. Where a row states a size, it is once, few, many or the class of an expanded clone; other rows omit it.

>TRBV18|TRBD1|NA
ASSPIPTGGYEQY
>TRBV7-9|NA|NA
ASSLDSGVLAKNIQY
>TRBV4-1|NA|NA
ASSQLNRDKAYGYT
>TRBV2|TRBD2|NA
ASRTSGQHSNEQF
>TRBV2|NA|NA
ASTHSPNYGYT
>TRBV7-2|TRBD1|NA
ASSLTRTGLVEQF
>TRBV2|NA|NA
ASSARISNQPQH
>TRBV19|NA|NA
ASSMSVRRYSNQPQH
>TRBV15|NA|NA
ATSRDRVNDEQY
>TRBV19|NA|NA
ASSMWVVSTEAF
>TRBV19|TRBD1|NA
ASSNGTGRFGDTGELF
>TRBV4-2|NA|few
ASSQVTGRSPLH
>TRBV5-1|TRBD2|NA
ASSSREGETQY
>TRBV19|NA|NA
ASSPTPMGLAWGEQY
>TRBV6-1|NA|NA
ASRKGGSGANVLT
>TRBV5-1|TRBD2|NA
ASSSVAGSYNEQF
>TRBV10-2|NA|NA
ASSDTSSYGYT
>TRBV18|NA|NA
ASSPGTHRTNGYT
>TRBV7-9|TRBD1|NA
ASSLVGQGGNQPQH
>TRBV11-2|NA|NA
ASSPDGGWDTGELF
>TRBV18|TRBD1|NA
ASSPYPGTGRNEQY
>TRBV5-1|NA|NA
ASSLGAIPNEKLF
>TRBV7-9|NA|NA
ASSYWGDYGYT
>TRBV15|NA|NA
ATSRGASYQETQY
>TRBV7-9|NA|NA
ASSLQTVYTEAF
>TRBV7-6|NA|NA
ASSLDGYYEQY
>TRBV6-6|NA|NA
ASLMGKRGNTEAF
>TRBV6-1|NA|NA
ASSESRANYGYT
>TRBV27|NA|NA
ASSQGLVHNEQF
>TRBV25-1|TRBD1|NA
ASSLGQGRGETQY
>TRBV7-6|NA|NA
ASSLEPSSSGANVLT
>TRBV5-1|NA|few
ASSGGRVENTEAF
>TRBV9|TRBD2|once
ASSVGRGETQY
>TRBV19|NA|NA
ASSLQIVGTGFKETQY
>TRBV11-2|NA|NA
ASSVDRDYGYT
>TRBV19|NA|NA
ASSILTGNGPLWPQH
>TRBV11-2|NA|NA
ASSLGVSGYT
>TRBV12-2|NA|NA
ASRLCTGGFYTQPQH
>TRBV5-1|TRBD2|few
ASSLSGLAGGPGSETQY
>TRBV6-1|NA|NA
ASSTDRPTYYEQY
>TRBV7-6|TRBD2|NA
ASSPVGGSGGAFEQF
>TRBV10-1|TRBD1|NA
ATGGPGGSYEQY
>TRBV11-2|NA|NA
ASSLASGANRDGGELF